This entry is about one T cell receptor (beta chain). This clonotype was counted at least ten times. There is no known antigen for this receptor. The sample holds no much larger clone one base away, and base qualities are not on file. The CDR1 and CDR2 encoded by the germline V gene are SNHLY and FYNNEI. The CDR3 runs 15 residues from the cysteine to the phenylalanine. The kept DNA is CDR3 alone, 45 bases in frame from the first base. Unmatched junction bases come to 10, with V trimmed by 6 bases and J by 3 bases. The record originates from a study of regulatory T cells in long-lasting Graves disease (dated by TCRdb to the early 2020s). About the investigation overall: Persistent Graves' disease meant more than 5 years of antithyroid drug treatment with TSH receptor autoantibodies that stayed positive. This study used TCR sequencing and RNA sequencing of peripheral blood to compare persistent Graves' disease patients against newly diagnosed Graves' disease patients. The study took place in China and was registered as a clinical trial. A total of roughly 35 samples underwent TCR sequencing: 13 from persistent and roughly 20 from newly diagnosed Graves' disease patients. Persistent Graves' disease patients in the clinical cohort had taken antithyroid drugs for roughly ten years on average.

The full study reports these points: Because the primary lesion, thyroid tissue, could not be accessed, the study looked at peripheral blood alone. Sequencing and analysis were restricted to the TCR beta chain. Lower TCR Shannon entropy and fewer highly expanded clones were observed in persistent Graves' disease patients than in newly diagnosed patients, which suggested clonal expansion. Persistent patients shared more public clonotypes among themselves (under 3,000) than newly diagnosed patients did (approximately 970). The authors acknowledged the small sample size as a limitation that may reduce accuracy. TRBV28, TRBJ1-2 and TRBJ2-5 were preferentially used in persistent disease, while TRBV20-1 and TRBJ2-1 were favored in newly diagnosed disease.

The library was prepared using multiplex PCR. Sequencing took place on an Illumina HiSeq 4000. iRepertoire HTBI primers and Arm-PCR amplification of CDR3 regions were used to construct TCR beta libraries. Before sequencing, the PCR products underwent gel purification. The study's processing was this. Gene usage analysis of CDR3 amino acid clonotypes used the 60 to 75 TRBV and around 14 TRBJ segments found across samples. COPE and FqMerger were used to merge filtered high-quality paired reads into contigs. Contigs were aligned with BLAST to IMGT TRBV, TRBD and TRBJ reference genes, and CDR3 was defined per IMGT. Highly expanded clones were defined as clonotypes with a frequency above 0.1%. Shannon entropy was used to measure repertoire diversity, and the Gini coefficient was used to measure V-J evenness. A clonotype was considered public if more than one individual shared it. TCRdb reran the public reads through fastp at Q25 and MiXCR, keeping productive beta chains. Rows are unified per CDR3 protein, each entry keeping the most common DNA and genes. None of the V and J calls come from the authors' own analysis; TCRdb made them. Recorded for this sample are about 430,000 distinct CDR3 sequences; around 23% of them occurred a single time. Jointly, the top ten make up approximately 15% of the sample.

Read against the paper, the sample's time point label means: persistent/refractory GD, antithyroid drugs over 5 years with positive TRAb. For both TCR sequencing and RNA sequencing, RNA was extracted from PBMCs in TRIzol. Graves' disease was diagnosed according to American Thyroid Association guidelines. The patients came from an endocrinology department in Xi'an, China. Each patient gave about 8.1 milliliters of peripheral blood, collected in an EDTA anticoagulant tube. PBMCs were isolated by Ficoll Paque Plus density gradient separation without further T cell sorting. RNA quality was checked with an Agilent 2100 Bioanalyzer and agarose gel, and concentration with a NanoDrop 2000.

The sample here was peripheral blood mononuclear cells (PBMCs), taken when the disease was refractory, from a patient treated with antithyroid drugs. This sequence was found in a female donor with Graves disease. The chain employs TRBV2 and TRBJ2-7; 8 middle bases align to TRBD1. CDR3 reads: CASRTGADPSYEQYF. The sequence in DNA is TGTGCCAGCAGGACAGGGGCGGACCCGAGCTACGAGCAGTACTTC.